These T cell receptor delta chains were read from a single sample in a study of gamma-delta chains in newborns, infants, children. TCRdb fed the reads to CATT. The data hold about 5,100 delta-chain clones, with around 5% observed a single time. The sample comprised blood. The receptors shown here come from a child who was a newborn, infant or young child, either healthy, febrile or measles-vaccinated (not recorded which). CDR3s include the opening cysteine and the closing phenylalanine or tryptophan. The order of the fields is D gene, V gene, clone size, J gene, CDR3 DNA, CDR3 protein. D genes are given only for firm matches. Only part of the rows carry a size: once, few, many, or a class if the clone is expanded.

d_call: TRDD3
v_call: TRDV2
clone_size: .
j_call: TRDJ2
cdr3_nt: TGTGCCTGTGACAGGGTAGCCTGGGGGCCTCCAGCTTTGACAGCACAACTCTTCTTT
cdr3_aa: CACDRVAWGPPALTAQLFF

d_call: TRDD3
v_call: TRDV2
clone_size: .
j_call: TRDJ3
cdr3_nt: TGTGCCTGTGACGGCGCCGTGATGGGGGATAGGAGCTCCTGGGACACCCGACAGATGTTTTTC
cdr3_aa: CACDGAVMGDRSSWDTRQMFF

d_call: TRDD3
v_call: TRAV29/DV5
clone_size: medium-sized
j_call: TRDJ1
cdr3_nt: TGTGCAGCAAGATGCTGGGGGATACGGACCGATAAACTCATCTTT
cdr3_aa: CAARCWGIRTDKLIF

d_call: TRDD3
v_call: TRDV2
clone_size: .
j_call: TRDJ3
cdr3_nt: TGTGCCTGTGACAGTACTGGGGGATACGAGTCCTGGGACATCCGACAGATGTTTTTC
cdr3_aa: CACDSTGGYESWDIRQMFF

d_call: .
v_call: TRAV29/DV5
clone_size: few
j_call: TRDJ1
cdr3_nt: TGTGCAGCGAAGGGGGGCCCGTCTCTTTACACCGATAAACTCATCTTT
cdr3_aa: CAAKGGPSLYTDKLIF

d_call: TRDD3
v_call: TRDV2
clone_size: .
j_call: TRDJ3
cdr3_nt: TGTGCCTGTGACATTTTGGGGGAGAGCTCCTGGGACACCCGACAGATGTTTTTC
cdr3_aa: CACDILGESSWDTRQMFF

d_call: TRDD3
v_call: TRDV2
clone_size: medium-sized
j_call: TRDJ3
cdr3_nt: TGTGCCTGTGACCTACTGGGGGATAAGTCCTGGGACACCCGACAGATGTTTTTC
cdr3_aa: CACDLLGDKSWDTRQMFF

d_call: .
v_call: TRDV1
clone_size: .
j_call: TRDJ1
cdr3_nt: TGTGCTCTTGGGGAAGGGCAAATGACATACGCCGATAAACTCATCTTT
cdr3_aa: CALGEGQMTYADKLIF

d_call: TRDD3
v_call: TRDV1
clone_size: few
j_call: TRDJ1
cdr3_nt: TGTGCTCTTGGGAAGGGAGTCTCACACCCGTACTGGGGGAAAGATAAACTCATCTTT
cdr3_aa: CALGKGVSHPYWGKDKLIF

d_call: TRDD3
v_call: TRDV2
clone_size: few
j_call: TRDJ3
cdr3_nt: TGTGCCTGTGACACCCTACTGGGGGATACCCGGGACACCCGACAGATGTTTTTC
cdr3_aa: CACDTLLGDTRDTRQMFF

d_call: .
v_call: TRDV2
clone_size: .
j_call: TRDJ3
cdr3_nt: TGTGCCTGTGACACCGCTGGGCTACAGGACTGGGACACCCGACAGATGTTTTTC
cdr3_aa: CACDTAGLQDWDTRQMFF

d_call: TRDD3
v_call: TRDV2
clone_size: few
j_call: TRDJ3
cdr3_nt: TGTGCCTGTGACACCATACTGGGGGATAAGGCCTGGGACACCCGACAGATGTTTTTC
cdr3_aa: CACDTILGDKAWDTRQMFF